The next 15 T cell receptor beta chains were all read from a single sample in a study of identifying expanded T cells in peripheral blood. TCRdb keeps only in-frame clones here, not all; method: immunoSEQ multiplex PCR. The sample shows around 99,000 clones, 88% of them seen only once. Sequencing was performed on blood. All receptors derive from a person between 18 and 70 years old in good health.

The chain recombines TRBV11-2 with TRBJ1-2, with 8 positions matching TRBD1. Trimming took 5 bases from V and 4 from J; bases not matched to a gene: 6. Germline V gene data show CDR1 as SGHAT and CDR2 as FQNNGV. This CDR3 has 14 amino acids. The CDR3 DNA reads as TGTGCCAGCAGCCCAGACAGGGGCCGCTATGGCTACACCTTC. This encodes CASSPDRGRYGYTF.

The chain is built from TRBV9 and TRBJ2-7, with D unclear. Germline lookup yields CDR1 SGDLS and CDR2 YYNGEE. V lost 3 bases and J lost 4, with 14 bases in between. The CDR3 is 14 residues long. The DNA of the CDR3 is TGTGCCAGCAGCGCCACCCCTAATGGTTACGAGCAGTACTTC. Amino acid sequence: CASSATPNGYEQYF.

The genes are TRBV7-2 and TRBJ2-3; D is unclear. From germline, CDR1 is SGHTA and CDR2 FQGNSA. The CDR3 runs 17 residues. The V end lost 5 bases, the J end lost 1 base, and 19 bases lay between the germline ends. CDR3 coding DNA: TGTGCCAGCAGCCCCCCTCGGACGGCCGCCGGCACAGATACGCAGTATTTT. It encodes CASSPPRTAAGTDTQYF. The variable domain in full, completed from reference TRBV7-2 and TRBJ2-3, reads GAGVSQSPSNKVTEKGKDVELRCDPISGHTALYWYRQSLGQGLEFLIYFQGNSAPDKSGLPSDRFSAERTGGSVSTLTIQRTQQEDSAVYLCASSPPRTAAGTDTQYFGPGTRLTVL.

CDR3 sequence reads: CASSSGQLAYEQYF. CDR3 bases: TGTGCCAGCAGTTCGGGACAGCTAGCCTACGAGCAGTACTTC. The chain carries TRBV28 and TRBJ2-7; 7 bases are a match to TRBD1. The CDR3 contains 14 residues. Germline CDR1 reads MDHEN; CDR2 reads SYDVKM. V was clipped by 4 bases and J by 2 bases; unmatched bases: 5.

V usage is TRBV18 and J usage is TRBJ2-7; 10 bases are shared with TRBD2. Germline V gives CDR1 KGHSH, CDR2 LQKENI. The junction had 13 bases not matched to a gene; V was cut back by 0 bases and J by 2 bases. The CDR3 has 19 amino acids. CDR3 nucleotides: TGTGCCAGCTCACCACCGGTGGCTAGCGGGAGAGGAGGCGCCTACGAGCAGTACTTC. Amino acid sequence: CASSPPVASGRGGAYEQYF.

The V call is TRBV28, the J call TRBJ1-4; the D gene is possibly TRBD1 (5 bases). V gave up 5 bases and J gave up 4 bases, with 14 bases separating them. The germline CDR1 and CDR2 sequences are MDHEN and SYDVKM. The CDR3 length is 15 residues. CDR3 sequence reads: CASSTQGGLNEKLFF. The CDR3 DNA reads as TGTGCCAGCAGTACCCAGGGTGGCCTTAATGAAAAACTGTTTTTT. The full variable domain, with the rest looked up from reference TRBV28 and TRBJ1-4, is DVKVTQSSRYLVKRTGEKVFLECVQDMDHENMFWYRQDPGLGLRLIYFSYDVKMKEKGDIPEGYSVSREKKERFSLILESASTNQTSMYLCASSTQGGLNEKLFFGSGTQLSVL.

The V call is TRBV27, the J call TRBJ1-5; D is unresolved. The CDR3 runs to 14 residues. Germline V gene lookup returns CDR1 MNHEY and CDR2 SMNVEV (reference sequence). The V end lost 1 base, the J end lost 3 bases, and 7 bases lay between the germline ends. CDR3 in DNA: TGTGCCAGCAGTTTATACGGAGACAATCAGCCCCAGCATTTT. It yields the protein CASSLYGDNQPQHF.

In nucleotides, the CDR3 is TGTGCCAGCAGGCCCGGGAACTCCTACAATGAGCAGTTCTTC. Its protein product is CASRPGNSYNEQFF. The rearrangement uses TRBV21-1 and TRBJ2-1; the D call of TRBD2 is as the table states it, not checked on the DNA. TRBV21-1 is described as a pseudogene. The CDR3 sequence is 14 residues long.

The CDR3 loop reads CASSPGQGAGEQYF. The CDR3 DNA reads TGTGCCAGCAGCCCGGGACAGGGGGCTGGGGAGCAGTACTTC. The V and J genes are TRBV28 and TRBJ2-7, with TRBD1 matching 12 bases. With V trimmed by 6 bases and J by 7 bases, 7 bases remained unmatched. Germline V gives CDR1 MDHEN, CDR2 SYDVKM. This CDR3 has 14 amino acids. Full variable domain (rest looked up from reference TRBV28 and TRBJ2-7): DVKVTQSSRYLVKRTGEKVFLECVQDMDHENMFWYRQDPGLGLRLIYFSYDVKMKEKGDIPEGYSVSREKKERFSLILESASTNQTSMYLCASSPGQGAGEQYFGPGTRLTVT.

The chain joins TRBV6-1 to TRBJ1-1; TRBD1 is a possible D gene (6 bases). The germline CDR1 and CDR2 sequences are MNHNS and SASEGT. V lost 4 bases and J 0 bases, leaving 12 bases between the germline ends. CDR3 size: 15 residues. The chain's CDR3 is CASSAGQTLNTEAFF. The CDR3 bases are TGTGCCAGCAGTGCCGGACAGACTCTGAACACTGAAGCTTTCTTT.

V usage is TRBV9 and J usage is TRBJ2-2; 9 bases are shared with TRBD2. The CDR3 consists of 16 residues. Germline CDR1 is SGDLS and CDR2 is YYNGEE. The V gene end was trimmed by 3 bases and the J gene end by 5 bases; junction bases not matched to a gene: 8. CDR3 bases: TGTGCCAGCAGCGAGGGCCCCGCGGGAGGGACCGGGGAGCTGTTTTTT. It yields the protein CASSEGPAGGTGELFF.

CDR3 in amino acids: CASSQLPSPKITDTQYF. The CDR3 DNA sequence: TGTGCCAGCAGCCAACTCCCGTCGCCGAAAATAACAGATACGCAGTATTTT. V and J are TRBV14 and TRBJ2-3; D unresolved. Trimming pared 2 bases from V and 3 bases from J, leaving 18 bases between. This CDR3 has 17 residues. CDR1 is SGHDN, CDR2 FVKESK, per germline.

The chain recombines TRBV4-3 with TRBJ1-3, with TRBD1 matching over 9 bases. The CDR3 has 17 amino acids. Losses at the gene ends were 1 base for V and 3 bases for J; bases not matched to a gene: 7. Germline-derived CDR1 and CDR2 are LGHNA and YSLEER. The CDR3 DNA reads TGCGCCAGCAGCCAAGTTCAGGGACAGGGATTTGGAAACACCATATATTTT. Protein sequence: CASSQVQGQGFGNTIYF.

The V call is TRBV28, the J call TRBJ1-6; a possible D gene is TRBD1 (6 bases). The CDR3 totals 14 residues. V was cut by 6 bases and J by 4 bases, with 10 bases left in between. Germline loops: CDR1 MDHEN, CDR2 SYDVKM. The CDR3 region has the DNA TGTGCCAGCAGGTACAGGGCGTATAATTCACCCCTCCACTTT. Protein sequence: CASRYRAYNSPLHF.

The sample holds a few counts of this clone. The J gene is TRBJ2-2, the V gene TRBV10-2; 11 bases match TRBD2. V shed 6 bases and J 4 bases; nucleotides not matched to a gene: 10. This CDR3 has 17 amino acids. The germline gives CDR1 WSHSY, CDR2 SAAADI. CDR3 coding DNA: TGCGCCAGCAGCAATATAGCGGGAGGGCAGAGCACCGGGGAGCTGTTTTTT. Translated: CASSNIAGGQSTGELFF.